This T cell receptor (beta chain) was identified during a study of cytomegalovirus exposure and HLA in healthy donors. About the study: T cells numbering around 180 million yielded fewer than 140 million unique TCR beta sequences in an earlier analysis.

Note on this clone: Antigen unknown.

PCR used 60 Vbeta primers and 13 Jbeta primers. Assay: immunoSEQ multiplex PCR; the TCRdb copy retains only in-frame clones and omits some. Among a few hundred thousand clones listed, roughly 89% were seen once. Findings of the study overall: Trimming of TCR beta V- and J-genes showed a link, identified in a later analysis, to a missense DCLRE1C variant.

J gave up 4 bases and V 6 bases, and 10 bases lay outside the gene matches. Germline lookup yields CDR1 LGHNA and CDR2 YSLEER. The CDR3 sequence is 17 residues long. What was sequenced was PBMCs. V gene TRBV4-3 combines with J gene TRBJ2-3, with 13 bases fitting TRBD2. This TCR was recovered from a woman aged 18-29 years in good health and CMV-seronegative. The CDR3 reads CASRAGLAGARADTQYF. CDR3 nucleotides: TGCGCCAGCAGAGCCGGACTAGCGGGAGCCCGGGCAGATACGCAGTATTTT.